What follows is one T cell receptor (beta chain) and its context. The clone's antigen remains unknown. Qualities for individual bases were not recorded, and no much larger clone is one base off. Taken from the germline V gene (reference sequence), the CDR1 and CDR2 loops are LNHDA and SQIVND. The V end gives up 5 bases and the J end 1 base, leaving 4 bases in the junction not matched to a gene. Inclusive of the bounding cysteine and phenylalanine, the CDR3 is 16 residues long. Just the 48-base CDR3 DNA is kept, in frame starting at base 1. TCRbeta CDR3 regions were amplified from genomic DNA by means of the immunoSEQ Assay, a bias-controlled multiplex PCR. On the study's bioinformatics: Within the assay, amplification of reference gene primers was used to estimate how many nucleated cells each sample contained. To quantify the absolute abundance of each unique TCRbeta CDR3 rearrangement, sequence reads were collapsed and filtered. Productive Simpson clonality was computed per sample as the square root of Simpson's diversity index over productive rearrangements. The immuneACCESS repertoire file appears here via TCRdb, limited to in-frame rearrangements. These files lack a portion of the clones; in checked studies, under half of the deficit traces to unresolved V genes, and the cause of the others is not known. The V and J calls and clone size come from that table; D and trimming were worked out from the DNA. The sample yields about 180,000 clones; over 90% were counted once. Approximately 0.5% of the sample is held by the ten biggest clonotypes.

The collaborating institutions used their own protocols to collect whole blood in K2EDTA tubes. Collaborator samples were shipped for TCRbeta analysis as frozen whole blood, isolated PBMCs, or DNA extracted from either sample type. This sample was taken from a study of blood T cell repertoires in COVID-19 (dated by TCRdb to about 2020). Regarding the complete study: Samples from collaborators originated in the United States, Italy and Spain and spanned both the acute and convalescent phases of COVID-19. The material from the prospective study consisted of cDNA or gDNA derived from T cells, B-cell-depleted T cells, or PBMCs. The dataset comprised deeply sampled blood TCRbeta repertoires from subjects exposed to, actively infected with, or recovered from COVID-19. The repertoires were released in a freely available public database intended as a resource for research on the immune response to SARS-CoV-2. The samples were drawn from the first 160 participants of the ongoing ImmuneRACE study and from 950 to 1,500 subjects provided by 6 global collaborators. The sample metadata nearly always contained a de-identified subject ID, COVID-19 status, age in years and sex. Where available, HLA class I and class II types were obtained from metadata supplied by the sample provider rather than from assay-based typing. Overall study outcomes, separate from this receptor: Clinical and demographic metadata were provided uncurated, with the amount varying by source and participant.

The sequencing sample was made of peripheral blood. The V and J segments used are TRBV19 and TRBJ1-5, with 11 central nucleotides matching TRBD1. The source is a man aged 50 to 60 with acute or convalescent COVID-19. The sequenced DNA: TGTGCCAGTAGTGGACAGGGGGCTATAAGCAATCAGCCCCAGCATTTT. This encodes CASSGQGAISNQPQHF.